This is a list of T cell receptor beta chains from one sample in a study of identifying expanded T cells in peripheral blood. TCRdb keeps only in-frame clones here, not all; method: immunoSEQ multiplex PCR. Seen here are about 100,000 clones, roughly 86% observed once, and the top ten hold 5.5% to 6.5%. Sequenced input: blood. The receptors were gathered from a person aged 18 to 69 in good health. CDR3s leave out the opening cysteine and the closing phenylalanine or tryptophan. Each record gives: CDR3 length, D gene, V gene, CDR3 protein. D genes are given only for firm matches.

CDR3 length: 12; D gene: TRBD1; V gene: TRBV12-5; CDR3 protein: ASGIGTVQNIQY
CDR3 length: 9; D gene: .; V gene: TRBV7-9; CDR3 protein: ASSARTEAF
CDR3 length: 16; D gene: .; V gene: TRBV10-2; CDR3 protein: ASSEEAGTPSHNYGYT
CDR3 length: 12; D gene: .; V gene: TRBV7-8; CDR3 protein: ASSPLPRPGEQY
CDR3 length: 13; D gene: TRBD1; V gene: TRBV5-1; CDR3 protein: ASSFTTGRSYEQY
CDR3 length: 13; D gene: .; V gene: TRBV7-2; CDR3 protein: ASSLGQGGNNEQF
CDR3 length: 13; D gene: .; V gene: TRBV6-1; CDR3 protein: ASSVGVGSYNEQF
CDR3 length: 14; D gene: TRBD1; V gene: TRBV7-9; CDR3 protein: ASSLSVTGDRETQY
CDR3 length: 12; D gene: TRBD1; V gene: TRBV5-5; CDR3 protein: ASSTGTGGYEQY
CDR3 length: 13; D gene: TRBD2; V gene: TRBV5-6; CDR3 protein: ASSPRRGGPDTQY
CDR3 length: 15; D gene: .; V gene: TRBV11-3; CDR3 protein: ASGPGHQSSGANVLT
CDR3 length: 16; D gene: .; V gene: TRBV5-6; CDR3 protein: ASSLALSRGGVFYEQY
CDR3 length: 14; D gene: .; V gene: TRBV14; CDR3 protein: ASSPSDGVLGREQY
CDR3 length: 15; D gene: TRBD1; V gene: TRBV19; CDR3 protein: ASIRTGNQFGTDTQY
CDR3 length: 13; D gene: .; V gene: TRBV9; CDR3 protein: ASSVATRHNEKLF
CDR3 length: 12; D gene: .; V gene: TRBV19; CDR3 protein: ASSMGSRVNGYT
CDR3 length: 11; D gene: .; V gene: TRBV6-5; CDR3 protein: ASSSREAGGYT
CDR3 length: 12; D gene: .; V gene: TRBV11-3; CDR3 protein: ASTYTSQGNAQF
CDR3 length: 12; D gene: .; V gene: TRBV5-5; CDR3 protein: ASSLAGRANTIY
CDR3 length: 11; D gene: .; V gene: TRBV29-1; CDR3 protein: SVVRGLNQPQH
CDR3 length: 11; D gene: .; V gene: TRBV7-2; CDR3 protein: ASSLVGATEAF
CDR3 length: 13; D gene: .; V gene: TRBV4-1; CDR3 protein: ASSQGGLSAYGYT
CDR3 length: 13; D gene: TRBD1; V gene: TRBV5-8; CDR3 protein: ASSFRGRNTGELF
CDR3 length: 12; D gene: .; V gene: TRBV9; CDR3 protein: ASSVIDLNTEAF
CDR3 length: 12; D gene: TRBD1; V gene: TRBV7-2; CDR3 protein: ASSQGQDYYEQY
CDR3 length: 13; D gene: .; V gene: TRBV4-1; CDR3 protein: ASSQDPGHNQPQH
CDR3 length: 12; D gene: .; V gene: TRBV29-1; CDR3 protein: SVGGEVRTDTQY
CDR3 length: 12; D gene: .; V gene: TRBV14; CDR3 protein: ASSQDLGAETQY
CDR3 length: 14; D gene: .; V gene: TRBV4-3; CDR3 protein: ASSPQRGIDYNEQF
CDR3 length: 13; D gene: TRBD2; V gene: TRBV12-5; CDR3 protein: ASGPPGLAFETQY
CDR3 length: 13; D gene: .; V gene: TRBV15; CDR3 protein: ATSIVQGKVPEQY
CDR3 length: 12; D gene: TRBD1; V gene: TRBV7-6; CDR3 protein: ASSSGQGYEKLF
CDR3 length: 13; D gene: .; V gene: TRBV9; CDR3 protein: ASSVEVVPNAEAF
CDR3 length: 9; D gene: .; V gene: TRBV25-1; CDR3 protein: ASSENYGYT
CDR3 length: 11; D gene: .; V gene: TRBV6-6; CDR3 protein: ASSLQGNTEAF
CDR3 length: 20; D gene: TRBD2; V gene: TRBV5-1; CDR3 protein: ASSLGLVSGGLYEYSYNEQF
CDR3 length: 13; D gene: .; V gene: TRBV9; CDR3 protein: ASSVGGGLNTEAF
CDR3 length: 12; D gene: .; V gene: TRBV9; CDR3 protein: ASSSVSGGTEAF
CDR3 length: 12; D gene: TRBD2; V gene: TRBV9; CDR3 protein: ASSGGGRTDTQY
CDR3 length: 10; D gene: .; V gene: TRBV18; CDR3 protein: ASRDSNQPQH
CDR3 length: 9; D gene: TRBD1; V gene: TRBV6-1; CDR3 protein: AAGRDSQAF
CDR3 length: 15; D gene: .; V gene: TRBV12-5; CDR3 protein: ASEPGAYDYSNQPQH
CDR3 length: 14; D gene: TRBD1; V gene: TRBV19; CDR3 protein: ASSMGPGQGPGEQY
CDR3 length: 13; D gene: TRBD1; V gene: TRBV5-1; CDR3 protein: ASSFTGATNEKLF
CDR3 length: 10; D gene: .; V gene: TRBV6-5; CDR3 protein: ASRGPGQPQH
CDR3 length: 14; D gene: TRBD2; V gene: TRBV19; CDR3 protein: ASSMASGGGEETQY
CDR3 length: 10; D gene: .; V gene: TRBV6-5; CDR3 protein: ASSYAGEKLF
CDR3 length: 13; D gene: TRBD1; V gene: TRBV6-6; CDR3 protein: ASSRYRDRGNTIY
CDR3 length: 11; D gene: .; V gene: TRBV15; CDR3 protein: ATSTGPNTEAF
CDR3 length: 12; D gene: TRBD1; V gene: TRBV19; CDR3 protein: ACEDRERNQPQH
CDR3 length: 7; D gene: .; V gene: TRBV18; CDR3 protein: ASLFGYT
CDR3 length: 13; D gene: .; V gene: TRBV6-5; CDR3 protein: ASSPTWATNEKLF
CDR3 length: 13; D gene: .; V gene: TRBV9; CDR3 protein: ASSVSTGTGNTIY
CDR3 length: 10; D gene: .; V gene: TRBV2; CDR3 protein: ARGDSTDTQY
CDR3 length: 11; D gene: .; V gene: TRBV2; CDR3 protein: ASGRENNSPLH
CDR3 length: 12; D gene: .; V gene: TRBV19; CDR3 protein: ASSIGRVDIAQF
CDR3 length: 11; D gene: TRBD1; V gene: TRBV6-1; CDR3 protein: ASSEQGVREAF
CDR3 length: 11; D gene: .; V gene: TRBV7-2; CDR3 protein: ASSLAGTYEQY
CDR3 length: 13; D gene: .; V gene: TRBV4-1; CDR3 protein: ASSASVVNTGELF
CDR3 length: 12; D gene: .; V gene: TRBV15; CDR3 protein: ATSRDRAATEAF